This T cell receptor (beta chain) was sequenced during a study of long-term antiretroviral therapy in people with HIV. Survey-level immunoSEQ v3.0 assays were run. Only in-frame clones appear in the TCRdb table, and some are missing; sequencing was by immunoSEQ multiplex PCR. Of about 21,000 clones listed, roughly 85% are singletons. The table lists this clone with a count of one. Germline V gene sequence: CDR1 SGHAT, CDR2 FQNNGV. CDR3 length: 14 residues. V gave up 6 bases and J gave up 6 bases; unmatched junction bases: 5. The V gene is TRBV11-2, the J gene TRBJ2-1; 10 nucleotides align to TRBD1. This TCR was sampled from a woman aged 25 to 39 with HIV. The sequences come from unsorted PBMCs, collected 0.2 years after starting antiretroviral therapy. This CDR3 is CASRRTGGSNEQFF. The CDR3 nucleotides are TGTGCCAGCAGGAGGACAGGGGGTTCCAATGAGCAGTTCTTC. Full variable domain (rest looked up from reference TRBV11-2 and TRBJ2-1): EAGVAQSPRYKIIEKRQSVAFWCNPISGHATLYWYQQILGQGPKLLIQFQNNGVVDDSQLPKDRFSAERLKGVDSTLKIQPAKLEDSAVYLCASRRTGGSNEQFFGPGTRLTVL.